What follows is one T cell receptor (beta chain) and its context. These data are taken from a study of CD8 T cells in Susac syndrome. The length of the CDR3 is 14 residues. V was cut by 3 bases and J by 1 base, with 9 bases left in between. Germline assignment: CDR1 LNHDA and CDR2 SQIVND (reference sequence). The RNA input was roughly 0.45 to 1 ug, and it was reverse transcribed with random hexamers. The amplification used immunoSEQ multiplex PCR on TCR beta CDR3; it spanned 54 Vbeta and 13 Jbeta. TCRdb recomputed calls from the immunoSEQ multiplex PCR reads with MiXCR, one row per CDR3 protein. This sample yields under 150,000 distinct CDR3 sequences, of which around 86% are seen a single time; roughly 0.53% belongs to the top ten.

V gene TRBV19 combines with J gene TRBJ1-1; D perhaps matches TRBD1 (5 bases). This TCR came from a human donor with multiple sclerosis. Source material: CD8+ T cells from PBMCs. CDR3 protein: CASSMGRSNTEAFF. CDR3 bases: TGTGCCAGTAGTATGGGACGGTCGAACACTGAAGCTTTCTTT.